This TCR beta chain was identified during a study of tissue T cells after allogeneic stem cell transplantation. Whole-study findings and limits: Which tissue TCRs were alloreactive or antigen-specific was not determined. Some clones might be persisting host cells. Motif-based clustering found tissue-specific repertoire signatures shared across patients, though few clones were shared.

Only in-frame clones appear in the TCRdb table, and some are missing; sequencing was by immunoSEQ multiplex PCR. The sample holds approximately 9,000 clones, roughly a third seen once. Time point noted: mouse harvest day 14 after allogeneic transplant. Tail vein injection delivered 10^7 T-cell-depleted bone marrow cells and 10^6 splenic CD5+ T cells. This clone was seen a few times. Its antigen is not known. Mouse gene names and germline throughout. Coverage ceases 1 residue before the CDR3 finishes, and the germline J gene fills in the end. This CDR3 spans 13 amino acids. Germline trimming cut 0 bases from V and 3 bases from J; bases unmatched to any gene: 0. Germline V gives CDR1 SGHSN, CDR2 HYEKVE.

The chain is built from TRBV12-1 and TRBJ2-7; 8 bases fit TRBD2. The receptor was derived from a female BALB/c mouse given C57BL/6 T cells with graft-versus-host disease after an allogeneic hematopoietic cell transplant. Sequenced material: skin. CDR3 protein: CASSLDWGYEQYF. The sequenced CDR3 bases are TGTGCCAGCTCTCTCGACTGGGGCTATGAACAGTAC.